This entry concerns a single T cell receptor beta chain. The antigen remains undetermined. This entry is derived from a study of T cell responses to AZD1222 COVID-19 vaccine. Generated by immunoSEQ multiplex PCR, the TCRdb table keeps only in-frame clones and is missing some. The table has 150,000 or so clones, less than 95% seen once. Points from the study as a whole: None of the repertoires were sampled until the peak T cell response had passed. Vaccination with two AZD1222 doses was followed by a rise in Spike-specific TCR breadth and depth.

Germline V gene data show CDR1 as ENHRY and CDR2 as SYGVKD. With 9 bases removed from V and 3 bases from J, the gap between germline ends came to 14 bases. The CDR3 is 14 amino acids. This TCR was recovered from an adult who received the AZD1222 COVID-19 vaccine. The gene calls are TRBV10-3 and TRBJ1-4; D gene ambiguous. The sequencing here drew on peripheral blood, taken 28 days after the second AZD1222 dose. CDR3 bases: TGTGCCATTGGATCGGGGTCCTCTAATGAAAAACTGTTTTTT. This gives the protein CAIGSGSSNEKLFF.